This TCR beta chain was identified in a study of regulatory T cells in long-lasting Graves disease. This clonotype was counted many times. Its antigen is still unknown. Study outcomes and limitations: Patients with persistent disease shared 2,700 or so public clonotypes, outpacing the roughly 970 shared by new patients. Favored usage of TRBV28, TRBJ1-2 and TRBJ2-5 was recorded in persistent disease.

With iRepertoire HTBI primers and Arm-PCR of CDR3 regions, TCR beta libraries were built. In TCRdb, the multiplex PCR reads were re-called with MiXCR into one record per CDR3 protein. The data contain about 530,000 distinct CDR3 sequences, about 15% of them singletons. Time point described: newly diagnosed GD, antithyroid drugs for less than 3 months. PBMC-extracted RNA yielded the TCR library. V trimming: 4 bases; J trimming: 1 base; junction bases outside the gene matches: 9. CDR3 length: 16 amino acids. In germline, CDR1 is LGHNT, CDR2 FRNRAP. These data also formed part of another study, on T cells in Graves' hyperthyroidism and ophthalmopathy. That work states: Most thyroid clonotypes that were expanded above 0.001 also turned up in blood.

The rearrangement joins TRBV12-5 to TRBJ2-7; 8 bases agree with TRBD2. The input for sequencing was peripheral blood mononuclear cells (PBMCs), taken at new diagnosis, from a patient treated with antithyroid drugs. This TCR came from a woman between 40 and 65 years old with Graves disease. CDR3 sequence (DNA): TGTGCTAGTGGTTCCCCAGAGAGCGGGGGATCCTACGAGCAGTACTTC. This translates into CASGSPESGGSYEQYF.